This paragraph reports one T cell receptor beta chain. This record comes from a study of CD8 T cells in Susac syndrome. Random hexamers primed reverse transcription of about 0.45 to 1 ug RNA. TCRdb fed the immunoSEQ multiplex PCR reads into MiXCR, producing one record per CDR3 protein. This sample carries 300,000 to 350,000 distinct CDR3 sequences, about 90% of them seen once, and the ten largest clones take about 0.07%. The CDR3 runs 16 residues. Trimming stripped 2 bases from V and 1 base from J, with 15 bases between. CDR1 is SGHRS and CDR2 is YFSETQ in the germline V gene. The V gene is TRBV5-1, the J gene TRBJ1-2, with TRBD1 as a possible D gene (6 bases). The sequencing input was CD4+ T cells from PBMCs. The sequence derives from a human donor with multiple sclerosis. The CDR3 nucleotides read TGCGCCAGCAGCTTACTACAGGGAACTCTTAACTATGGCTACACCTTC. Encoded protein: CASSLLQGTLNYGYTF.